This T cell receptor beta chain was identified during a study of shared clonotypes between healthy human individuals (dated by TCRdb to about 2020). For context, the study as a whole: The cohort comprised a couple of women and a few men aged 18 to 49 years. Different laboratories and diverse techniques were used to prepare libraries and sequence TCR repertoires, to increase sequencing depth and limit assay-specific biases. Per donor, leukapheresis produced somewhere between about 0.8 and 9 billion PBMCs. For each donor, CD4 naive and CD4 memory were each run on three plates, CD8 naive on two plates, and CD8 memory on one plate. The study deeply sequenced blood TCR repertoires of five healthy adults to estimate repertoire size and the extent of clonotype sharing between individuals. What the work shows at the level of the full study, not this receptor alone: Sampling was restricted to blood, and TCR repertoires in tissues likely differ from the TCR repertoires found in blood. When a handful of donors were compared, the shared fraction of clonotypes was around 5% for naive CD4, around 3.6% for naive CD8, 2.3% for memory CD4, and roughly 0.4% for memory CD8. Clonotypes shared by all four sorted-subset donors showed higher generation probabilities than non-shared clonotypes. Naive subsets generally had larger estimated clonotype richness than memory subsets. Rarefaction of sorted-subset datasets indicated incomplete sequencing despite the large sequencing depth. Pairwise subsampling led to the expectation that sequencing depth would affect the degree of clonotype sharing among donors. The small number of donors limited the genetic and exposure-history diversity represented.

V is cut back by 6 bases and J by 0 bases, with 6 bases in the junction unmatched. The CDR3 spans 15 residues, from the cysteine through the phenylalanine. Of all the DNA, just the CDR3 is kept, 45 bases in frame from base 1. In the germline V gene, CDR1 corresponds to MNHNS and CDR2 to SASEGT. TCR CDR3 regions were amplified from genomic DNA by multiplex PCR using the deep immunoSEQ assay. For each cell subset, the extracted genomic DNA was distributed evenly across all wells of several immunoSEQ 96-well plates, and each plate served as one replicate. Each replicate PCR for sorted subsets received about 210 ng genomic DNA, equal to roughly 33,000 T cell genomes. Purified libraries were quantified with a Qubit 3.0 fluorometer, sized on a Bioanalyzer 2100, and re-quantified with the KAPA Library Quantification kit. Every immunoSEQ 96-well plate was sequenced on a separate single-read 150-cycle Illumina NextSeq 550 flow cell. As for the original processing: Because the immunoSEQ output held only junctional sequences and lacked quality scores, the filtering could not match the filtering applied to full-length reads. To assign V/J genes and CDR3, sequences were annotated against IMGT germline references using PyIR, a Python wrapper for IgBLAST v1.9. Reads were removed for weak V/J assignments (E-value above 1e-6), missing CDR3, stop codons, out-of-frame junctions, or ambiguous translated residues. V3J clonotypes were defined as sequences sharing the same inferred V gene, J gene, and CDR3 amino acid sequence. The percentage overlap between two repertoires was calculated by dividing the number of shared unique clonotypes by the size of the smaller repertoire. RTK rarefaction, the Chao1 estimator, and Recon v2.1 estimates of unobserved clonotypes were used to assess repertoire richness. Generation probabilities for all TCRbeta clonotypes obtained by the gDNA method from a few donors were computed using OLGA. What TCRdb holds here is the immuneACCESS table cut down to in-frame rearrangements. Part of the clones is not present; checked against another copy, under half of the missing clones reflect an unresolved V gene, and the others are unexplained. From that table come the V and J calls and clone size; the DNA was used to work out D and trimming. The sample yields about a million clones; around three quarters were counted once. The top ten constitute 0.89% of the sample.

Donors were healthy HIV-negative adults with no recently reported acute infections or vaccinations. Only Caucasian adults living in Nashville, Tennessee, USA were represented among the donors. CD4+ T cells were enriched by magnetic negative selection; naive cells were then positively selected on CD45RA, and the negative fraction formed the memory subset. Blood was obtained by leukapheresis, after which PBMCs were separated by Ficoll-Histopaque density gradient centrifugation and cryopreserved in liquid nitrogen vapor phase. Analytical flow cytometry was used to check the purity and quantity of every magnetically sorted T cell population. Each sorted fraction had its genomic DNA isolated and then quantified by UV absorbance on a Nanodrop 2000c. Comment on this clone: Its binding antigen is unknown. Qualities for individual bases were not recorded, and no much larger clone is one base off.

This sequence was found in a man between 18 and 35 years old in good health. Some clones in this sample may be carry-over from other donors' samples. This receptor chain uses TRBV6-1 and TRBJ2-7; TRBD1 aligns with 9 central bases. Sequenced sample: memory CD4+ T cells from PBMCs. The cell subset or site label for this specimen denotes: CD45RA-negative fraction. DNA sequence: TGTGCCAGCAGACCGGGACAGGGCAGCTCCTACGAGCAGTACTTC. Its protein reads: CASRPGQGSSYEQYF.